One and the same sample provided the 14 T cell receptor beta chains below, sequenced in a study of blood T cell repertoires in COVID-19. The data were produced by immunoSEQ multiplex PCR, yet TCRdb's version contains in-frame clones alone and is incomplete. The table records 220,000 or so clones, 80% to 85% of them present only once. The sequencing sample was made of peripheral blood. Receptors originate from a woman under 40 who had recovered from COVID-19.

For the CDR3, the DNA is TGCGCCAGCAGCTTGGAAGCCCTCTCGAACACTGAAGCTTTCTTT. It specifies CASSLEALSNTEAFF. The rearrangement joins TRBV5-1 to TRBJ1-1; no reliable D call. V was pared by 0 bases and J by 1 base, with 10 bases between. CDR1 and CDR2 (germline): SGHRS, YFSETQ. CDR3 length equals 15 residues.

CDR3 protein: CASRKNPVTDTAMNTEAFF. CDR3 nucleotides: TGTGCCAGCAGGAAAAACCCCGTGACAGACACCGCTATGAACACTGAAGCTTTCTTT. The chain employs TRBV5-4 and TRBJ1-1; maybe TRBD1 (5 bases). In germline, CDR1 is SGHNT, CDR2 YYREEE (reference sequence). This CDR3 comprises 19 residues. The V end was cut by 5 bases, the J end by 0 bases, with 26 bases between.

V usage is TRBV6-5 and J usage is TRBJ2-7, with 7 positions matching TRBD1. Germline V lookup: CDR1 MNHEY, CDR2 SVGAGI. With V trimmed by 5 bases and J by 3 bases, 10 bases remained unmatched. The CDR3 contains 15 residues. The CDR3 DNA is TGTGCCAGCAGTCGAAAGGGACAGTTACTCTACGAGCAGTACTTC. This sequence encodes CASSRKGQLLYEQYF.

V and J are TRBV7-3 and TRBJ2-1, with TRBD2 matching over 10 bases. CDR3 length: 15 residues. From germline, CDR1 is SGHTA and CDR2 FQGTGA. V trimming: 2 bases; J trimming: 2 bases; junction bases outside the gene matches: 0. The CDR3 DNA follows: TGTGCCAGCAGCTTAGGACTAGCGGCCTACAATGAGCAGTTCTTC. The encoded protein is CASSLGLAAYNEQFF.

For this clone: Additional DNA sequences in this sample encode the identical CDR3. The CDR3 loop is CASSLTGNEQFF. DNA of the CDR3: TGTGCCAGCAGCTTGACAGGCAATGAGCAGTTCTTC. The V gene is TRBV7-9, the J gene TRBJ2-1; D is possibly TRBD1 (6 bases). Germline CDR1 and CDR2: SEHNR and FQNEAQ (reference sequence). V was shortened by 3 bases and J by 6 bases, with 6 bases between the two germline ends. The CDR3 runs 12 residues.

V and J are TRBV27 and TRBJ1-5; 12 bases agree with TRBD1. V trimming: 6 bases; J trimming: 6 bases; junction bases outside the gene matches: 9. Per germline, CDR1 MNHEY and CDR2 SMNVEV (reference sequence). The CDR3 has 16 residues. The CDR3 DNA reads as TGTGCCAGCAGGTTCACCGGGACAGGGGGCATTCAGCCCCAGCATTTT. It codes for CASRFTGTGGIQPQHF.

The CDR3 DNA sequence: TGCGCCAGCAGCTCAACCAGGGAAGTGTACTTC. Protein: CASSSTREVYF. The V gene is TRBV5-1, the J gene TRBJ2-7; D perhaps matches TRBD1 (5 bases). Germline V gives CDR1 SGHRS, CDR2 YFSETQ. With 3 bases removed from V and 12 bases from J, the gap between germline ends came to 13 bases. The CDR3 contains 11 residues.

DNA for the CDR3: TGTGCCAGCAGTGACGGGGGGAGATTCTACAATGAGCAGTTCTTC. Translated: CASSDGGRFYNEQFF. The chain links TRBV6-1 to TRBJ2-1, with TRBD2 matching over 7 bases. This CDR3 comprises 15 residues. Germline CDR1 is MNHNS and CDR2 is SASEGT. The J segment lost 3 bases and the V segment lost 3 bases, leaving 5 bases of the junction unmatched.

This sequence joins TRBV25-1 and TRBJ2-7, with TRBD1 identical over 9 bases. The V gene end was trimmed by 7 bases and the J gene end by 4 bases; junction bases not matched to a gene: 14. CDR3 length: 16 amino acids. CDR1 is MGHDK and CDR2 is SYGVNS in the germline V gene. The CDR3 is CASNGGQGGPTYEQYF. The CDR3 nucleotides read TGTGCCAGCAATGGGGGACAGGGCGGCCCCACTTACGAGCAGTACTTC.

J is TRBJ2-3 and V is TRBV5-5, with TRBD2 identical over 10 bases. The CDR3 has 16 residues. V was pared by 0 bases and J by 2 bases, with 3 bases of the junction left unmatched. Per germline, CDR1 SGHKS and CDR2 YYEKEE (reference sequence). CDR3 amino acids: CASSLALAGSTDTQYF. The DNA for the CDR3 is TGTGCCAGCAGCTTGGCACTAGCGGGGTCCACAGATACGCAGTATTTT.

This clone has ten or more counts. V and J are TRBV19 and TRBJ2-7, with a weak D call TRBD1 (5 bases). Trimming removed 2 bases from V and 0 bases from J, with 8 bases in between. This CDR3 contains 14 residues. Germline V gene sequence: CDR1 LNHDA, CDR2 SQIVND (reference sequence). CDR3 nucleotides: TGTGCCAGTAGTATATGGGGCAGCTCCTACGAGCAGTACTTC. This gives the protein CASSIWGSSYEQYF.

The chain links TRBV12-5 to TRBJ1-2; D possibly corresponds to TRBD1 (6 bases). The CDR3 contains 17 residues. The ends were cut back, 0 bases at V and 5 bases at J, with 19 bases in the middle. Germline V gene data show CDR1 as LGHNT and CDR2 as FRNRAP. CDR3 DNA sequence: TGTGCTAGTGGTTTGGTAGTGTACAGGGACGACGGATATGGCTACACCTTC. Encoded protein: CASGLVVYRDDGYGYTF.

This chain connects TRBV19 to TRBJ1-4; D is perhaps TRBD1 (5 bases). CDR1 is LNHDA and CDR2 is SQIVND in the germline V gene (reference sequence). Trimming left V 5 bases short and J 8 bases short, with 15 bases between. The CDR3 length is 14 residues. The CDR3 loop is CASSPMGGEEKLFF. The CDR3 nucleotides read TGTGCCAGTAGTCCCATGGGAGGGGAGGAAAAACTGTTTTTT.

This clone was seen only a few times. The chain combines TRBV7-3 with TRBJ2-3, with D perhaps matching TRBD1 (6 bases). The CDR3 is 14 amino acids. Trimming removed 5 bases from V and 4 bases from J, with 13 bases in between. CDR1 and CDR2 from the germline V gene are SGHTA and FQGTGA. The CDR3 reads CASSPRQDSDTQYF. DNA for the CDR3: TGTGCCAGCAGCCCTCGACAGGATTCAGATACGCAGTATTTT.